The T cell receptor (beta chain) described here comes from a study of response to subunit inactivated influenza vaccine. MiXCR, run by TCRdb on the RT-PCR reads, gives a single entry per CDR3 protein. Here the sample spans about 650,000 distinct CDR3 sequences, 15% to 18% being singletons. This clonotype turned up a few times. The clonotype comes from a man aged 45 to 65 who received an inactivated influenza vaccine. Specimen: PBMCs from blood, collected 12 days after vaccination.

The CDR3 DNA sequence: TGTGCCAGCCAGGAGGCGGGAAAACTCAATGAGCAGTTCTTC. This encodes CASQEAGKLNEQFF. V gene TRBV27 combines with J gene TRBJ2-1; perhaps TRBD2 as D (6 bases). The V gene lost 8 bases and the J gene lost 6 bases, with 17 bases spanning the gap. Germline CDR1 MNHEY, CDR2 SMNVEV (reference sequence). This CDR3 contains 14 residues.